This is a list of T cell receptor beta chains from one sample in a study of T cell responses to AZD1222 COVID-19 vaccine. TCRdb keeps only in-frame clones here, not all; method: immunoSEQ multiplex PCR. Of some 50,000 clones in the sample, approximately 79% were seen once. The input for sequencing was peripheral blood, taken on day 0 of MenACWY control vaccination. The source is an adult in good health. The CDR3 runs from the conserved cysteine through the conserved F or W. The D gene is left open where the match is weak. Not all rows give a size; the values are once, few, many and, for expanded clones, a class.

>TRBJ1-1|TRBV4-2|NA|NA
TGTGCCAGCAGCCGAAATCGTGAAAACACTGAAGCTTTCTTT
CASSRNRENTEAFF
>TRBJ2-1|TRBV9|NA|once
TGTGCCAGCAGCGTGGGGATATCAGGGAATGAGCAGTTCTTC
CASSVGISGNEQFF
>TRBJ1-1|TRBV27|TRBD1|NA
TGTGCCAGCAGCCATTACCAGGGGGTCGGCACTGAAGCTTTCTTT
CASSHYQGVGTEAFF
>TRBJ2-1|TRBV29-1|NA|NA
TGCAGCGTTGAAGGGCAAGTCGGGGGAGGGCAGTTCTTC
CSVEGQVGGGQFF
>TRBJ1-2|TRBV3-1/TRBV3-2|NA|NA
TGTGCCAGCAGCCCGAATGACAGTGGAGGCTATGGCTACACCTTC
CASSPNDSGGYGYTF
>TRBJ2-1|TRBV11-2|TRBD2|NA
TGTGCCAGCACTGGACTAGCGGGACCATACAATGAGCAGTTCTTC
CASTGLAGPYNEQFF
>TRBJ2-2|TRBV7-9|TRBD1|NA
TGTGCCAGCAGCTTACGACAGGGTGGCCCCGGGGAGCTGTTTTTT
CASSLRQGGPGELFF
>TRBJ2-5|TRBV9|TRBD1|NA
TGTGCCAGCAGCCTACAGGGGGCGAGTGGAGAGACCCAGTACTTC
CASSLQGASGETQYF
>TRBJ1-1|TRBV6-5|TRBD1|once
TGTGCCGTACGGACAGGGAGGAACACTGAAGCTTTCTTT
CAVRTGRNTEAFF
>TRBJ2-5|TRBV7-2|TRBD2|NA
TGTGCCAGCAGCTCGGGACTAGCGGGGGGACCGTCCCGGACCCAGTACTTC
CASSSGLAGGPSRTQYF
>TRBJ2-5|TRBV5-4|NA|NA
TGTGCCAGCAGCCCCGGTCCGGGGTGGGAGGAGACCCAGTACTTC
CASSPGPGWEETQYF
>TRBJ2-7|TRBV5-1|NA|NA
TGCGCCAGCAGCTTGGGCCAGCGGTCCCACGAGCAGTACTTC
CASSLGQRSHEQYF
>TRBJ1-5|TRBV6-5|NA|once
TGTGCCAGCAGTCAGACAGATAGCAATCAGCCCCAGCATTTT
CASSQTDSNQPQHF
>TRBJ1-2|TRBV3-1/TRBV3-2|NA|NA
TGTGCCAGCAGCCAAGCAAATCATCATCTCTATGGCTACACCTTC
CASSQANHHLYGYTF
>TRBJ1-5|TRBV2|NA|once
TGTGCCAGCAGTACCCGACAGAATAGCAATCAGCCCCAGCATTTT
CASSTRQNSNQPQHF
>TRBJ2-2|TRBV3-1/TRBV3-2|NA|NA
TGTGCCAGCAGCGGAACGGTCACGAACACCGGGGAGCTGTTTTTT
CASSGTVTNTGELFF
>TRBJ2-3|TRBV2|NA|NA
TGTGCCAGCAGTGAAGTAAACCCCGTCCCGCAGTATTTT
CASSEVNPVPQYF
>TRBJ1-2|TRBV19|NA|NA
TGTGCCAGTAGTGAGCAAGGGAACTATGGCTACACCTTC
CASSEQGNYGYTF
>TRBJ2-7|TRBV19|TRBD2|once
TGTGCCAGTAGTAAGGGACTAGCGGTGAGCTCCTACGAGCAGTACTTC
CASSKGLAVSSYEQYF
>TRBJ1-2|TRBV27|NA|NA
TGTGCCAGCAGTCCGCGACCTGGGACGGGCTACACCTTC
CASSPRPGTGYTF
>TRBJ2-3|TRBV30|TRBD1|NA
TGTGCCTGGAGCGGTGGGACAGGGGGAGAGACAGATACGCAGTATTTT
CAWSGGTGGETDTQYF
>TRBJ2-1|TRBV18|NA|NA
TGTGCCAGCTCACCCTTCGGACAGAACAATGAGCAGTTCTTC
CASSPFGQNNEQFF
>TRBJ1-3|TRBV28|NA|NA
TGTGCCAGCAGTCTCCCGCGGGGCTATGGAAACACCATATATTTT
CASSLPRGYGNTIYF
>TRBJ1-1|TRBV2|NA|NA
TGTGCCAGCAGTTGGGACCTGAACACTGAAGCTTTCTTT
CASSWDLNTEAFF
>TRBJ1-1|TRBV21-1|NA|NA
TGTGCCAGCAGCTCTATGGGGATGAACACTGAAGCTTTCTTT
CASSSMGMNTEAFF
>TRBJ1-2|TRBV11-2|NA|NA
TGTGCCAGCAGCTTAGATCGTAATACAGGTCTGAACTATGGCTACACCTTC
CASSLDRNTGLNYGYTF
>TRBJ1-4|TRBV12-3/TRBV12-4|NA|once
TGTGCCAGCCGGTATAATGAAAAACTGTTTTTT
CASRYNEKLFF
>TRBJ1-4|TRBV4-2|NA|NA
TGTGCCAGCAGCCAAGTCTCAGGGACGAGTGAAAAACTGTTTTTT
CASSQVSGTSEKLFF
>TRBJ2-5|TRBV30|TRBD2|once
TGTGCCTGGGGGCTAGCGGGCGTAACCCAGTACTTC
CAWGLAGVTQYF
>TRBJ2-1|TRBV11-2|NA|NA
TGTGCCAGCAGCTTACCCAGGGTTGCGTTCTTC
CASSLPRVAFF
>TRBJ2-3|TRBV28|TRBD2|NA
TGTGCCAGCAGTACCCTTCGGACTAGCGGAAACACAGATACGCAGTATTTT
CASSTLRTSGNTDTQYF
>TRBJ2-6|TRBV5-1|NA|NA
TGCGCCAGCAGCTCCGCGCGGTCCTCTGGGGCCAACGTCCTGACTTTC
CASSSARSSGANVLTF
>TRBJ1-3|TRBV11-2|NA|NA
TGTGCCAGCAGCCCGACAGTCAGCTCTGGAAACACCATATATTTT
CASSPTVSSGNTIYF
>TRBJ1-3|TRBV15|NA|once
TGTGCCACCAGCAGAGCCCGTGGTCAACTATCGGGCACCATATATTTT
CATSRARGQLSGTIYF
>TRBJ2-7|TRBV2|TRBD1|NA
TGTGCCAGCAGTGAAGATGGGACAGGGAACGAGCAGTACTTC
CASSEDGTGNEQYF
>TRBJ1-5|TRBV5-6|NA|NA
TGTGCCAGCAGTTTACTCAGGGGTAGCAATCAGCCCCAGCATTTT
CASSLLRGSNQPQHF
>TRBJ2-1|TRBV10-1|NA|NA
TGCGCCAGCAGTGAGTCACTTACTCCTCCCAAGCAGTTCTTC
CASSESLTPPKQFF
>TRBJ1-5|TRBV6-5|NA|NA
TGTGCCAGCAGTTACGAGGGACTGCCCAATCAGCCCCAGCATTTT
CASSYEGLPNQPQHF
>TRBJ2-1|TRBV18|NA|NA
TGTGCCAGCTCACCTAACCGGGACAAAAATGAGCAGTTCTTC
CASSPNRDKNEQFF
>TRBJ1-6|TRBV15|NA|NA
TGTGCCACCAGCAGAGAGGTCTCCTATAATTCACCCCTCCACTTT
CATSREVSYNSPLHF
>TRBJ2-7|TRBV18|NA|NA
TGTGCCAGCTCACCTGGACAGTACTCCTACGAGCAGTACTTC
CASSPGQYSYEQYF
>TRBJ1-1|TRBV5-1|TRBD1|NA
TGCGCCAGCAGCTCCCAGGACAGGGAATGGACTGAAGCTTTCTTT
CASSSQDREWTEAFF
>TRBJ2-7|TRBV29-1|TRBD2|NA
TGCAGCGTGAAAGAGGGAGGGCCTCGCGAGCAGTACTTC
CSVKEGGPREQYF
>TRBJ2-5|TRBV5-8|NA|NA
TGTGCCAGCAGCCTGATGATGGAGACCCAGTACTTC
CASSLMMETQYF
>TRBJ1-2|TRBV5-1|TRBD1|NA
TGCGCCAGCAGCTCCCAGGGGGACGCTATTGGCTACACCTTC
CASSSQGDAIGYTF
>TRBJ2-1|TRBV28|TRBD2|NA
TGTGCCAGCAGTAGCGGGATATCCAATGAGCAGTTCTTC
CASSSGISNEQFF
>TRBJ2-1|TRBV4-1|NA|NA
TGCGCCAGCAGCCCGCGGACAGTGAATGAGCAGTTCTTC
CASSPRTVNEQFF
>TRBJ1-2|TRBV15|TRBD1|NA
TGTGCCACCAGCCCTCGGACAGGGTTCCATGGCTACACCTTC
CATSPRTGFHGYTF
>TRBJ1-5|TRBV30|TRBD1|NA
TGTGCCTGGAGTGGACAGGGAATACGGAATCAGCCCCAGCATTTT
CAWSGQGIRNQPQHF
>TRBJ2-2|TRBV19|NA|NA
TGTGCCAGTGGGTCCCCACCCGGGGAGCTGTTTTTT
CASGSPPGELFF
>TRBJ1-5|TRBV15|TRBD1|NA
TGTGCCACCAGCCGGGACAGGGGAAATCAGCCCCAGCATTTT
CATSRDRGNQPQHF
>TRBJ1-4|TRBV7-8|TRBD1|NA
TGTGCCAGCAGCACTCGGGACAGTAGTAATGAAAAACTGTTTTTT
CASSTRDSSNEKLFF
>TRBJ1-3|TRBV11-2|TRBD1|NA
TGTGCCAGCAGCCCCAGAAGCTACAGGGGTATGGGAAACACCATATATTTT
CASSPRSYRGMGNTIYF
>TRBJ1-1|TRBV4-1|TRBD1|few
TGCGCCAGCAGCCAAATATTGACAGGGATGAACACTGAAGCTTTCTTT
CASSQILTGMNTEAFF
>TRBJ2-3|TRBV14|TRBD1|NA
TGTGCCAGCAGCCCCTACAGGGGCCGAGACACAGATACGCAGTATTTT
CASSPYRGRDTDTQYF